This T cell receptor beta chain was captured by sequencing in a study of glioma-infiltrating T cells. General observations from the study: Gliomas, especially low-grade, showed above-expected tissue-blood divergence; non-neoplastic patients showed below. Tissue and blood shared very few CDR3 sequences.

The iRepertoire nested amplicon-rescue multiplex PCR amplified TCR alpha and beta CDR3s from RNA. For one-step reverse transcription and amplification, roughly 100-400 ng of tissue mRNA or PBMC total RNA was used. TCRdb itself ran the multiplex PCR reads through MiXCR, one entry per CDR3 protein. The sample includes roughly 120,000 distinct CDR3 sequences, 25% to 30% of them seen just once. The length of the CDR3 is 14 residues. V lost 6 bases and J 3 bases, leaving 12 bases between the germline ends. This clonotype was observed a single time. Antigen specificity is unknown. One base away lies a much larger clone, so this may be a sequencing read error.

The rearrangement uses TRBV12-3 or TRBV12-4 and TRBJ1-5; no clear D. The sequence derives from a human donor with low-grade glioma or glioblastoma, undergoing nonglioma brain surgery, or in good health (not recorded which). Source material: glioma tissue, nonneoplastic brain tissue, or PBMCs (not recorded which). This CDR3 is CASRSGNLNQPQHF. In DNA, the CDR3 is TGTGCCAGCAGATCGGGCAACCTCAATCAGCCCCAGCATTTT.